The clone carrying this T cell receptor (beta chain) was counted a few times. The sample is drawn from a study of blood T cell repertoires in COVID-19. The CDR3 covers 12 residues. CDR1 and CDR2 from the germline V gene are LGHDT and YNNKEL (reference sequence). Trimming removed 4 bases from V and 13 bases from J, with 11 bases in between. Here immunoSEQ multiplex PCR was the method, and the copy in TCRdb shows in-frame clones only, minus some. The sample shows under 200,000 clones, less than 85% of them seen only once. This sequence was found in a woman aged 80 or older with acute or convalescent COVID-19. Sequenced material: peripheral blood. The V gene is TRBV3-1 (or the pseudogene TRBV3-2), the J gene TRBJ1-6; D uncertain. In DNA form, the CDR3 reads TGTGCCAGCAGCCCCGGGTTCCCCCCCCTCCACTTT. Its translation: CASSPGFPPLHF.